Below are 30 T cell receptor beta chains sequenced from a single sample in a study of blood T cell repertoires in COVID-19. Produced via immunoSEQ multiplex PCR; TCRdb's table is partial and in-frame only. The sample comprises tens of thousands of clones, about 86% of which are singletons, and under 8% rests with the top ten. Sequences were obtained from peripheral blood. These receptors came from a man aged 50 to 60 with active COVID-19.

V is TRBV5-6 and J is TRBJ1-2, with 7 bases that match TRBD1. CDR3 length: 15 amino acids. Germline values: CDR1 SGHDT, CDR2 YYEEEE. The V gene end was trimmed by 0 bases and the J gene end by 5 bases; junction bases not matched to a gene: 7. For the CDR3, the DNA is TGTGCCAGCAGCTTGGCCACAGGGGCTCATTATGGCTACACCTTC. Residues: CASSLATGAHYGYTF.

In its sample, this clone was seen a few times. V gene TRBV12-5 combines with J gene TRBJ2-7; tentatively, D is TRBD2 (5 bases). The CDR3 length is 14 residues. V lost 1 base and J lost 5, with 12 bases in between. Germline values: CDR1 LGHNT, CDR2 FRNRAP. The CDR3 nucleotides read TGTGCTAGTGGTTTGGGTCTAGCAGGCCACGAGCAGTACTTC. Residues: CASGLGLAGHEQYF. Together with reference TRBV12-5 and TRBJ2-7, the CDR3 gives the full variable domain: DARVTQTPRHKVTEMGQEVTMRCQPILGHNTVFWYRQTMMQGLELLAYFRNRAPLDDSGMPKDRFSAEMPDATLATLKIQPSEPRDSAVYFCASGLGLAGHEQYFGPGTRLTVT.

The chain joins TRBV29-1 to TRBJ2-2, with D tentatively TRBD1 (5 bases). The V end was cut by 6 bases, the J end by 2 bases, with 10 bases between. CDR1 is SQVTM and CDR2 is ANQGSEA in the germline V gene. This CDR3 contains 13 residues. This CDR3 reads CSVGQPNTGELFF. CDR3 nucleotide sequence: TGCAGCGTCGGACAACCTAACACCGGGGAGCTGTTTTTT.

The V gene is TRBV5-5, the J gene TRBJ2-3; TRBD1 might be the D (6 bases). The ends were cut back, 0 bases at V and 4 bases at J, with 24 bases in the middle. The CDR3 sequence is 19 residues long. Germline V gives CDR1 SGHKS, CDR2 YYEKEE (reference sequence). The chain's CDR3 is CASSLVPVGILQGSDTQYF. CDR3 sequence (DNA): TGTGCCAGCAGCTTGGTGCCTGTCGGAATCTTACAGGGATCAGATACGCAGTATTTT.

The J gene is TRBJ2-5, the V gene TRBV12-3 or TRBV12-4, with 8 bases identical to TRBD2. This CDR3 spans 11 amino acids. J gave up 7 bases and V 6 bases, and 1 base lay outside the gene matches. This CDR3 is CASSREGTQYF. Here the CDR3 DNA reads TGTGCCAGCAGCCGGGAGGGGACCCAGTACTTC.

The chain carries TRBV19 and TRBJ1-2; tentative D call: TRBD1 (5 bases). Germline-derived CDR1 and CDR2 are LNHDA and SQIVND (reference sequence). V lost 7 bases and J lost 2, with 14 bases in between. This CDR3 region has 14 residues. The CDR3 here is CASTGQGRNYGYTF. The CDR3, as DNA: TGTGCCAGTACCGGCCAGGGTAGAAACTATGGCTACACCTTC. Based on the CDR3 plus reference TRBV19 and TRBJ1-2, the full variable domain is DGGITQSPKYLFRKEGQNVTLSCEQNLNHDAMYWYRQDPGQGLRLIYYSQIVNDFQKGDIAEGYSVSREKKESFPLTVTSAQKNPTAFYLCASTGQGRNYGYTFGSGTRLTVV.

This clone was seen just once. V gene TRBV27 combines with J gene TRBJ1-5, with TRBD1 matching over 7 bases. The CDR3 loop spans 15 amino acids. V gave up 5 bases and J gave up 3 bases; unmatched junction bases: 7. CDR1 and CDR2 (germline): MNHEY, SMNVEV (reference sequence). The CDR3 nucleotides are TGTGCCAGCAGTCCATTGGGACAGAACAATCAGCCCCAGCATTTT. Its protein product is CASSPLGQNNQPQHF.

V is TRBV19 and J is TRBJ2-5; TRBD1 matches 7 bases. This CDR3 is 15 amino acids long. The junction had 10 bases not matched to a gene; V was cut back by 8 bases and J by 1 base. Germline V gives CDR1 LNHDA, CDR2 SQIVND (reference sequence). CDR3 sequence reads: CASRLTGPSQETQYF. In nucleotides, the CDR3 is TGTGCCAGTCGGCTGACAGGGCCCTCCCAAGAGACCCAGTACTTC.

CDR3 bases: TGCAGCGTTGCCCAGGGTACTGGAAACACCATATATTTT. Translated, it gives CSVAQGTGNTIYF. J is TRBJ1-3 and V is TRBV29-1; a weak D match, TRBD1 (5 bases). This CDR3 region has 13 residues. The germline gives CDR1 SQVTM, CDR2 ANQGSEA. Trimming took off 4 bases at V and 2 bases at J, with 9 bases between the two ends.

The gene calls are TRBV7-6 and TRBJ2-6; 10 bases are a match to TRBD1. Germline V gives CDR1 SGHVS, CDR2 FNYEAQ. CDR3 size: 19 residues. The V and J ends lost 3 bases and 5 bases, in that order; junction bases with no gene match: 13. The CDR3, as DNA: TGTGCCAGCAGCTTCTCGTCCGGGACAGGGGATGGGAGGGCCAACGTCCTGACTTTC. Translating gives CASSFSSGTGDGRANVLTF.

The rearrangement joins TRBV9 to TRBJ2-3; TRBD2 matches 10 bases. V shed 2 bases and J 5 bases; nucleotides not matched to a gene: 8. CDR3 length: 16 residues. From germline, CDR1 is SGDLS and CDR2 YYNGEE. CDR3 DNA: TGTGCCAGCAGCGTGTCCTATAGCGGGGGGCAAGATACGCAGTATTTT. Translating gives CASSVSYSGGQDTQYF.

This chain uses TRBV5-5 with TRBJ2-2; weak D call: TRBD1 (6 bases). The CDR3 extends over 17 amino acids. Trimming removed 4 bases at V and 5 bases at J, with 21 bases between. Germline V gene lookup returns CDR1 SGHKS and CDR2 YYEKEE (reference sequence). In nucleotides, the CDR3 is TGTGCCAGCAGCACCTCCGGGACAACCCAGGGGACCGGGGAGCTGTTTTTT. Its translation is CASSTSGTTQGTGELFF.

V usage is TRBV2 and J usage is TRBJ2-1; 8 bases align to TRBD2. J was trimmed by 0 bases and V by 6 bases; bases with no gene match: 4. The CDR3 has 15 amino acids. CDR1 is SNHLY and CDR2 is FYNNEI in the germline V gene. As DNA, the CDR3 is TGTGCCAGCAGAGATAGCGGGAACTCCTACAATGAGCAGTTCTTC. Its translation: CASRDSGNSYNEQFF. Combining the CDR3 with reference TRBV2 and TRBJ2-1 gives the whole variable domain EPEVTQTPSHQVTQMGQEVILRCVPISNHLYFYWYRQILGQKVEFLVSFYNNEISEKSEIFDDQFSVERPDGSNFTLKIRSTKLEDSAMYFCASRDSGNSYNEQFFGPGTRLTVL.

This clone has only a few counts. This sequence joins TRBV11-3 and TRBJ2-7; a possible D gene is TRBD1 (6 bases). The CDR3 contains 13 residues. The V gene lost 5 bases and the J gene lost 6 bases, with 14 bases spanning the gap. Germline V gene data show CDR1 as SGHNT and CDR2 as YENEEA. The CDR3 DNA sequence: TGTGCCAGCAGCCAGGGGCAGCAAAGCGAGCAGTACTTC. Amino acids: CASSQGQQSEQYF.

This chain links TRBV27 with TRBJ2-7, with TRBD1 identical over 8 bases. Germline V CDR1 and CDR2: MNHEY, SMNVEV (reference sequence). The CDR3 is 15 amino acids. The V gene end was trimmed by 5 bases and the J gene end by 2 bases; junction bases not matched to a gene: 8. In DNA, the CDR3 is TGTGCCAGCAGTCGAACCGGGACAGGAGCCTACGAGCAGTACTTC. It translates to CASSRTGTGAYEQYF.

The V and J genes are TRBV19 and TRBJ1-5; D is unresolved. V lost 3 bases and J lost 0, with 18 bases in between. CDR1 is LNHDA and CDR2 is SQIVND in the germline V gene (reference sequence). This CDR3 contains 18 residues. The chain's CDR3 is CASSIRISRGYSNQPQHF. DNA of the CDR3: TGTGCCAGTAGTATCCGGATCAGTCGGGGTTATAGCAATCAGCCCCAGCATTTT.

V and J are TRBV11-3 and TRBJ2-5; D uncertain. This CDR3 is 13 amino acids long. CDR1 is SGHNT and CDR2 is YENEEA in the germline V gene. V shed 2 bases and J shed 4 bases, with 8 bases lying between them. The CDR3 here is CASSLPLTETQYF. DNA of the CDR3: TGTGCCAGCAGCTTACCGCTAACAGAGACCCAGTACTTC.

The chain employs TRBV7-9 and TRBJ2-3; 7 bases match TRBD1. The germline CDR1 and CDR2 sequences are SEHNR and FQNEAQ (reference sequence). The CDR3 has 16 amino acids. V lost 6 bases, J lost 2 bases, and 11 bases stayed unmatched. The CDR3 loop is CASRSTGLGNTDTQYF. DNA for the CDR3: TGTGCCAGCAGATCGACAGGGTTAGGCAACACAGATACGCAGTATTTT.

The V call is TRBV6-6, the J call TRBJ1-4, with 7 bases matching TRBD1. Germline CDR1 reads MNHNY; CDR2 reads SVGAGI (reference sequence). CDR3 length: 16 amino acids. V was clipped by 6 bases and J by 0 bases; unmatched bases: 7. The CDR3 coding sequence is TGTGCCAGCAGACGACAGGGCACAGCAACTAATGAAAAACTGTTTTTT. Translation: CASRRQGTATNEKLFF.

V gene TRBV15 combines with J gene TRBJ2-2; perhaps TRBD1 as D (6 bases). Per the germline V gene, CDR1 is LNHNV and CDR2 is YYDKDF (reference sequence). The CDR3 has 14 residues. V shed 4 bases and J shed 4 bases, with 10 bases lying between them. The CDR3 reads CATSTTGFTGELFF. The CDR3 region has the DNA TGTGCCACCAGCACCACAGGGTTCACCGGGGAGCTGTTTTTT.

The chain's CDR3 is CASSIVGGNTIYF. CDR3 DNA: TGTGCCAGTAGTATAGTAGGAGGGAACACCATATATTTT. This chain links TRBV19 with TRBJ1-3; D unclear. The germline V and J ends were trimmed by 1 base and 7 bases, with 8 bases remaining between them. CDR3 length equals 13 residues. CDR1 and CDR2 (germline): LNHDA, SQIVND (reference sequence). Complete variable domain (other parts from reference TRBV19 and TRBJ1-3): DGGITQSPKYLFRKEGQNVTLSCEQNLNHDAMYWYRQDPGQGLRLIYYSQIVNDFQKGDIAEGYSVSREKKESFPLTVTSAQKNPTAFYLCASSIVGGNTIYFGEGSWLTVV.

The rearrangement links TRBV9 to TRBJ2-3; 7 bases are shared with TRBD2. Trimming at V came to 0 bases and at J to 6 bases, leaving 4 bases not matched to a gene. Germline V gene lookup returns CDR1 SGDLS and CDR2 YYNGEE. CDR3 length: 14 amino acids. The CDR3 DNA sequence: TGTGCCAGCAGCGTAGCTAGCGGCAGTGATACGCAGTATTTT. Protein: CASSVASGSDTQYF.

The chain couples TRBV20-1 to TRBJ2-1; D ambiguous. Trimming shortened V by 3 bases and J by 3 bases, and 18 bases separated the two germline ends. The length of the CDR3 is 16 residues. CDR1 is DFQATT, CDR2 SNEGSKA, per germline (reference sequence). CDR3 sequence reads: CSASSLRRPNYNEQFF. The CDR3 coding sequence is TGCAGTGCTAGTTCCTTGCGGCGGCCAAACTACAATGAGCAGTTCTTC.

This chain uses TRBV29-1 with TRBJ1-6, with D perhaps matching TRBD1 (5 bases). Germline V lookup: CDR1 SQVTM, CDR2 ANQGSEA. With 1 base removed from V and 6 bases from J, the gap between germline ends came to 10 bases. The CDR3 contains 14 residues. The DNA of the CDR3 is TGCAGCGTTGAAGCGGGGGGACCTAATTCACCCCTCCACTTT. Protein sequence: CSVEAGGPNSPLHF.

The V gene is TRBV4-2, the J gene TRBJ2-1; 9 nucleotides line up with TRBD2. Germline CDR1 reads LGHNA; CDR2 reads YNFKEQ. The CDR3 runs 16 residues. J was trimmed by 5 bases and V by 4 bases; bases with no gene match: 9. The CDR3 reads CASSPGLARQNNEQFF. The CDR3 nucleotides are TGTGCCAGCAGCCCAGGACTAGCGAGACAAAACAATGAGCAGTTCTTC.

V and J are TRBV7-2 and TRBJ1-1; D is unclear. The CDR3 is 14 amino acids. Germline-derived CDR1 and CDR2 are SGHTA and FQGNSA. V lost 4 bases and J lost 4, with 13 bases in between. The CDR3 sequence: CASSSGRSGTEAFF. The CDR3 DNA reads as TGTGCCAGCAGCTCTGGGAGATCGGGCACTGAAGCTTTCTTT.

V gene TRBV6-5 combines with J gene TRBJ2-6; D ambiguous. The CDR3 length is 14 residues. Germline CDR1 reads MNHEY; CDR2 reads SVGAGI. Trimming left V 11 bases short and J 0 bases short, with 11 bases between. The CDR3 spells CAGQVTSGANVLTF. CDR3 bases: TGTGCCGGTCAGGTGACCTCTGGGGCCAACGTCCTGACTTTC.

The chain joins TRBV3-1 (or the pseudogene TRBV3-2) to TRBJ2-2; D perhaps matches TRBD2 (5 bases). CDR3 length: 15 residues. CDR1 and CDR2 from the germline V gene are LGHDT and YNNKEL (reference sequence). V dropped 1 base and J dropped 6 bases, with 12 bases sitting between them. The CDR3 reads CASSQVGNGAGELFF. In DNA form, the CDR3 reads TGTGCCAGCAGCCAAGTAGGGAACGGGGCCGGGGAGCTGTTTTTT.

The rearrangement links TRBV6-1 to TRBJ2-3; possible D gene TRBD1, 5 bases. The CDR3 is 13 amino acids. Germline values: CDR1 MNHNS, CDR2 SASEGT. V gave up 3 bases and J gave up 5 bases, with 9 bases separating them. This CDR3 reads CASSDRVVDTQYF. CDR3 coding DNA: TGTGCCAGCAGTGACAGGGTCGTAGATACGCAGTATTTT.

The rearrangement uses TRBV15 and TRBJ2-2, with 10 bases matching TRBD2. This CDR3 contains 17 residues. Germline V gives CDR1 LNHNV, CDR2 YYDKDF (reference sequence). V dropped 2 bases and J dropped 5; count of bases not matched to a gene: 8. CDR3 nucleotides: TGTGCCACCAGCAGAACTACCCGGACTAGCGGAACCGGGGAGCTGTTTTTT. The encoded protein is CATSRTTRTSGTGELFF.